What follows is one T cell receptor beta chain and its context. Germline lookup yields CDR1 SEHNR and CDR2 FQNEAQ (reference sequence). Trimming removed 2 bases at V and 4 bases at J, with 13 bases between. The CDR3 consists of 15 residues. Source study methods: Estimation of nucleated cell counts was performed using reference gene primer amplification. The data were produced by immunoSEQ multiplex PCR, yet TCRdb's version contains in-frame clones alone and is incomplete. That table gives V, J and clone size, and the DNA gave D and trimming. The repertoire holds 35,000 to 45,000 clones, with roughly 80% as singletons. The entry originates in a study of blood T cell repertoires in COVID-19. Study-level background: Samples of COVID-19 (acute and convalescent) were obtained from the United States, Italy and Spain. T cells, B-cell-depleted T cells, or PBMCs supplied cDNA or gDNA.

V usage is TRBV7-9 and J usage is TRBJ2-3; D remains ambiguous. The TCR originated in a woman in her 70s with acute or convalescent COVID-19. Material for sequencing was peripheral blood. The CDR3 DNA follows: TGTGCCAGCAGCTTATTCTCTTTTCGTCCAGATACGCAGTATTTT. Translating it yields CASSLFSFRPDTQYF.